The entry below describes one T cell receptor (beta chain). Its antigen is unidentified. This entry is derived from a study of cytomegalovirus exposure and HLA in healthy donors. Study-wide background: Roughly 80 million unique TCRs from HLA-typed donors made up an early data release. When just under 400 donors were genotyped, roughly 82% of them were found to fall in the Caucasian-associated ancestry cluster.

The CDR3 covers 17 residues. Trimming at V came to 5 bases and at J to 4 bases, leaving 12 bases not matched to a gene. Germline CDR1 reads KGHSH; CDR2 reads LQKENI. PCR primers comprised 60 Vbeta and 13 Jbeta primers. Profiling relied on immunoSEQ multiplex PCR, and the TCRdb table lists in-frame clones only, not all of them. Its clone listing holds approximately 70,000 clones. Study-wide findings and caveats: The dataset shows that most TCR sequences were rare, while some public TCRs occurred in many donors. Some TCR beta chains (164 of them) were listed as cytomegalovirus-associated.

The chain has TRBV18 and TRBJ1-1; 11 bases match TRBD1. The sample consisted of PBMCs. The sequence came from a female donor in good health and CMV-seropositive. CDR3: CASSEVFLGTGGTEAFF. The CDR3 DNA follows: TGTGCCAGCTCAGAAGTGTTTTTGGGGACAGGGGGCACTGAAGCTTTCTTT.